The clone carrying this TCR beta chain was seen a handful of times. The sample belongs to a study of patients and donors after allogeneic stem cell transplantation. V gave up 3 bases and J gave up 4 bases, with 12 bases separating them. This CDR3 region has 14 residues. Each CDR3 protein is one row after TCRdb ran MiXCR on the RT-PCR reads. This table has some 880,000 distinct CDR3 sequences, roughly 18% appearing once. The sequence came from a human donor who was either an allogeneic HSCT recipient or a stem cell or donor lymphocyte infusion donor (not recorded which). It is not recorded whose cells these are; they may come from a transplant donor. The chain links TRBV12-3 or TRBV12-4 to TRBJ1-2, with D perhaps TRBD1 (6 bases). Material: blood, either unsorted or a sorted T cell fraction (not recorded which). CDR3 sequence reads: CASSFSWGPYGYTF. CDR3 in DNA: TGTGCCAGCAGTTTCTCCTGGGGGCCCTATGGCTACACCTTC.